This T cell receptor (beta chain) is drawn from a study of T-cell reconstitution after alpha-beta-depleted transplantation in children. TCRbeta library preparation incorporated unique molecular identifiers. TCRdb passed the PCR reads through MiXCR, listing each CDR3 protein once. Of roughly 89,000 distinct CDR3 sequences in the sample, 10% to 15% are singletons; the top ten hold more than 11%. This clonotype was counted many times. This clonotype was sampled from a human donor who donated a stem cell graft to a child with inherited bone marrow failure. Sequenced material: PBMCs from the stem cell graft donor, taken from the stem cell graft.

The CDR3 DNA is TGTGCCAGCAGCGTAGCTGCGGCGGGAAGTGAAGCTTTCTTT. This gives the protein CASSVAAAGSEAFF. The chain employs TRBV9 and TRBJ1-1; no firm D call. The CDR3 covers 14 residues. Deletions cut 0 bases from V and 7 bases from J, with 13 bases between. Germline V gene data show CDR1 as SGDLS and CDR2 as YYNGEE.